These 18 T cell receptor beta chains came from one sample sequenced in a study of siplizumab effects on memory and regulatory T cells. TCRdb's copy holds only in-frame clones and misses some; the assay was immunoSEQ multiplex PCR. The sample lists fewer than 130,000 clones, roughly 92% occurring once. Specimen: CD4+ T cells sorted from blood. These TCRs come from a human donor in good health.

CDR3 amino acids: CASSAQKTASYEQYF. The CDR3 coding sequence is TGTGCCAGCAGTGCCCAGAAAACTGCCTCCTACGAGCAGTACTTC. The chain is built from TRBV6-5 and TRBJ2-7, with no clear D. Trimming took 5 bases from V and 0 from J, leaving 14 bases between them. The germline CDR1 and CDR2 sequences are MNHEY and SVGAGI. CDR3 size: 15 residues.

The chain couples TRBV9 to TRBJ2-7, with D perhaps matching TRBD1 (6 bases). This CDR3 is 13 amino acids long. Germline-derived CDR1 and CDR2 are SGDLS and YYNGEE. V lost 3 bases and J 1 base, leaving 8 bases between the germline ends. The CDR3 DNA follows: TGTGCCAGCAGCGCGACAGGATCCTACGAGCAGTACTTC. It specifies CASSATGSYEQYF.

The rearrangement joins TRBV10-1 to TRBJ2-5, with 9 nucleotides matching TRBD2. J was trimmed by 5 bases and V by 3 bases; bases with no gene match: 7. Germline CDR1 and CDR2: WNHNN and SYGVQD (reference sequence). The CDR3 length is 15 residues. The CDR3 DNA reads TGCGCCAGCAGTGACGGCGGGAGGGCCGGTGAGACCCAGTACTTC. Translated, it gives CASSDGGRAGETQYF.

The chain employs TRBV18 and TRBJ1-5, with 11 bases that match TRBD1. CDR3 size: 15 residues. Trimming removed 6 bases from V and 10 bases from J; junction bases left unmatched: 11. In germline, CDR1 is KGHSH, CDR2 LQKENI. The CDR3 spells CASSSEGQGGAPQHF. The CDR3 DNA is TGTGCCAGCTCCTCAGAGGGACAGGGGGGCGCACCCCAGCATTTT.

The gene calls are TRBV5-1 and TRBJ2-7; 7 nucleotides align to TRBD2. This CDR3 has 11 amino acids. Germline CDR1 and CDR2: SGHRS and YFSETQ. V lost 3 bases to trimming and J lost 6 bases; unmatched junction nucleotides: 0. The CDR3 region has the DNA TGCGCCAGCAGCTGGGGGGGCGAGCAGTACTTC. Encoded protein: CASSWGGEQYF.

This rearrangement joins TRBV7-3 to TRBJ2-3, with D tentatively TRBD2 (5 bases). Looked up from germline, CDR1 is SGHTA and CDR2 is FQGTGA. CDR3 length equals 13 residues. Trimming removed 3 bases at V and 6 bases at J, with 10 bases between. The CDR3 nucleotides are TGTGCCAGCAGCTTGACTATCGGCGATACGCAGTATTTT. Translation gives CASSLTIGDTQYF. Together with reference TRBV7-3 and TRBJ2-3, the CDR3 gives the full variable domain: GAGVSQTPSNKVTEKGKYVELRCDPISGHTALYWYRQSLGQGPEFLIYFQGTGAADDSGLPNDRFFAVRPEGSVSTLKIQRTERGDSAVYLCASSLTIGDTQYFGPGTRLTVL.

CDR3 loop: CASSLAVLPQFF. CDR3 in DNA: TGTGCCAGCAGCTTAGCGGTCCTCCCCCAGTTCTTC. The chain uses TRBV7-9 and TRBJ2-1; D gene unclear. From germline, CDR1 is SEHNR and CDR2 FQNEAQ (reference sequence). Trimming removed 0 bases at V and 13 bases at J, with 10 bases between. The length of the CDR3 is 12 residues.

The CDR3 nucleotides read TGTGCCAGCTCACCAATGCAACAGGCGACCACTGAAGCTTTCTTT. Protein sequence: CASSPMQQATTEAFF. The chain employs TRBV18 and TRBJ1-1, with D possibly being TRBD1 (5 bases). This CDR3 comprises 15 residues. Trimming removed 2 bases at V and 4 bases at J, with 14 bases between. Germline lookup yields CDR1 KGHSH and CDR2 LQKENI.

The J gene is TRBJ2-1, the V gene TRBV4-1; 10 bases align to TRBD1. Germline V gives CDR1 MGHRA, CDR2 YSYEKL. The V segment lost 1 base and the J segment 2 bases; nucleotides outside the gene matches: 2. The CDR3 is 16 amino acids. CDR3 region: CASSQGGTGAYNEQFF. CDR3 nucleotide sequence: TGCGCCAGCAGCCAAGGGGGGACAGGGGCCTACAATGAGCAGTTCTTC.

The gene calls are TRBV27 and TRBJ2-7; the match to TRBD1 covers 10 bases. V was clipped by 4 bases and J by 0 bases; unmatched bases: 6. The V gene's germline CDR1 is MNHEY and CDR2 SMNVEV (reference sequence). This CDR3 spans 16 amino acids. CDR3 residues: CASSSQDRGTSYEQYF. The CDR3 DNA follows: TGTGCCAGCAGTTCGCAGGACAGGGGGACCTCCTACGAGCAGTACTTC.

The CDR3 DNA reads TGTGCCAGCCCGCACCTGAACACCGGGGAGCTGTTTTTT. Its protein is CASPHLNTGELFF. This chain connects TRBV21-1 to TRBJ2-2. TRBV21-1 is classified as a pseudogene. The CDR3 covers 13 residues.

J is TRBJ1-6 and V is TRBV5-1, with TRBD1 as a possible D gene (5 bases). The CDR3 has 16 residues. Germline CDR1 SGHRS, CDR2 YFSETQ. The V end lost 4 bases, the J end lost 6 bases, and 17 bases lay between the germline ends. CDR3 bases: TGCGCCAGCAGCCAGGCCCAGGGATCCCTTAATTCACCCCTCCACTTT. Encoded protein: CASSQAQGSLNSPLHF.

The chain employs TRBV11-2 and TRBJ1-1; D is unresolved. The CDR3 is 13 residues long. Germline V gene data show CDR1 as SGHAT and CDR2 as FQNNGV. Trimming took 2 bases from V and 1 from J, leaving 5 bases between them. CDR3 region: CASSLQENTEAFF. The DNA for the CDR3 is TGTGCCAGCAGCTTACAGGAGAACACTGAAGCTTTCTTT.

V gene TRBV5-4 combines with J gene TRBJ1-2, with D hard to call. In germline, CDR1 is SGHNT, CDR2 YYREEE (reference sequence). Trimming cost V 4 bases and J 0 bases, with 7 bases left between them. The CDR3 contains 13 residues. The CDR3 sequence is CASSPDTNYGYTF. The CDR3 nucleotides are TGTGCCAGCAGCCCCGACACTAACTATGGCTACACCTTC. The full variable domain, rest sourced from reference TRBV5-4 and TRBJ1-2, is ETGVTQSPTHLIKTRGQQVTLRCSSQSGHNTVSWYQQALGQGPQFIFQYYREEENGRGNFPPRFSGLQFPNYSSELNVNALELDDSALYLCASSPDTNYGYTFGSGTRLTVV.

The rearrangement joins TRBV19 to TRBJ1-5, with a tentative D call TRBD1 (6 bases). V was trimmed by 3 bases and J by 7 bases, leaving 10 bases between them. This CDR3 has 13 residues. The germline CDR1 and CDR2 sequences are LNHDA and SQIVND (reference sequence). In DNA form, the CDR3 reads TGTGCCAGTAGTATGGGGGCGGCGCAGCCCCAGCATTTT. Its protein is CASSMGAAQPQHF.

The chain links TRBV7-9 to TRBJ2-7; 8 bases align to TRBD2. The CDR3 contains 17 residues. The germline gives CDR1 SEHNR, CDR2 FQNEAQ (reference sequence). V lost 7 bases to trimming and J lost 0 bases; unmatched junction nucleotides: 14. CDR3 sequence reads: CASTSHYREGSSYEQYF. CDR3 in DNA: TGTGCCAGCACCTCCCATTATCGGGAGGGTAGCTCCTACGAGCAGTACTTC.

This rearrangement joins TRBV10-2 to TRBJ1-2, with 10 nucleotides matching TRBD1. The trim removed 6 bases at V and 6 bases at J, leaving 4 bases unmatched. The V gene's germline CDR1 is WSHSY and CDR2 SAAADI. The CDR3 is 13 residues long. Written as DNA, the CDR3 is TGCGCCAGCAGCCCGGGACAGGGGAATGGCTACACCTTC. Protein sequence: CASSPGQGNGYTF.

This clone was seen a single time. The chain combines TRBV29-1 with TRBJ1-2; 7 nucleotides align to TRBD1. Trimming at V came to 5 bases and at J to 1 base, leaving 4 bases not matched to a gene. Germline V lookup: CDR1 SQVTM, CDR2 ANQGSEA. There are 13 residues in the CDR3. The CDR3 DNA reads as TGCAGCGTTCGACAGGGAGTTAACTATGGCTACACCTTC. Its protein is CSVRQGVNYGYTF.